The T cell receptor (beta chain) under discussion was sequenced for a study of T cells after yellow fever vaccination. Findings of the study overall: Most primary-vaccination clones recurred post-booster (roughly 96% CD4, around 88% CD8).

Germline assignment: CDR1 SEHNR and CDR2 FQNEAQ (reference sequence). Between the trimmed V and J ends, which lost 5 bases and 2 bases, there was a span of 12 bases. This CDR3 region has 15 residues. Note on this clonotype: Its cognate antigen is unknown.

TCRdb recomputed calls from the 5' RACE reads with MiXCR, one row per CDR3 protein. Of about 340,000 distinct CDR3 sequences in the sample, about an eighth were seen once. This TCR was sampled from a man younger than 35 who received the YFV17D yellow fever vaccine. This sample comprised CD4+ T cells sorted from PBMCs, obtained 15 days after the yellow fever booster vaccination. The chain joins TRBV7-9 to TRBJ2-2; maybe TRBD1 (6 bases). CDR3 amino acids: CASSRTDFNTGELFF. The CDR3 DNA follows: TGTGCCAGCAGCAGGACAGACTTTAACACCGGGGAGCTGTTTTTT.